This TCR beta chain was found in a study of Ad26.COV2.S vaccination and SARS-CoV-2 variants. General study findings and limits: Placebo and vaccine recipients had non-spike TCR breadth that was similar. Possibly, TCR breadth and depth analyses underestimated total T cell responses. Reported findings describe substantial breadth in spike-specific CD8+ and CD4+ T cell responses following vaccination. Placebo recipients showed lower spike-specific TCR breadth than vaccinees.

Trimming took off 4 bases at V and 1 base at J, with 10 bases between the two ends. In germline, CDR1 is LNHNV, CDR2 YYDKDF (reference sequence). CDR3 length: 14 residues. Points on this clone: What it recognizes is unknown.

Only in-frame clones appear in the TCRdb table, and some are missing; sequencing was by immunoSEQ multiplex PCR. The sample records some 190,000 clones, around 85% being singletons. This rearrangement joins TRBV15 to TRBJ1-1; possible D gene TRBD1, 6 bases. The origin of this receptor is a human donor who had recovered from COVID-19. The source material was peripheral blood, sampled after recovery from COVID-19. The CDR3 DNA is TGTGCCACCAGCAAAGGACAGCCGAACACTGAAGCTTTCTTT. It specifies CATSKGQPNTEAFF. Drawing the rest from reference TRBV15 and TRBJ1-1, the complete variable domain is DAMVIQNPRYQVTQFGKPVTLSCSQTLNHNVMYWYQQKSSQAPKLLFHYYDKDFNNEADTPDNFQSRRPNTSFCFLDIRSPGLGDTAMYLCATSKGQPNTEAFFGQGTRLTVV.